Following are 2 T cell receptor beta chains from one sample sequenced in a study of blood T cells in healthy people across ages. Next came a second PCR, run for about 7 to 12 cycles, which used a sample-barcoded 5' primer along with a J-beta primer mix. In TCRdb, the 5' RACE reads were re-called with MiXCR into one record per CDR3 protein. The data show 800,000 to 1,300,000 distinct CDR3 sequences, approximately 25% seen once. These records were also assigned to another study, of T cells of mothers and their children.

Input material: blood. Every receptor here comes from a girl aged 2-10 years in good health.

This chain links TRBV12-3 or TRBV12-4 with TRBJ1-2, with a weak D call TRBD1 (6 bases). The CDR3 consists of 16 residues. The V and J ends lost 3 bases and 4 bases respectively, with 18 bases between them. CDR3: CASSLGETGDFYGYTF. CDR3 bases: TGTGCCAGCAGTTTGGGAGAGACAGGAGATTTCTATGGCTACACCTTC.

The rearrangement joins TRBV4-1 to TRBJ2-2; 7 nucleotides agree with TRBD1. Germline lookup yields CDR1 MGHRA and CDR2 YSYEKL. CDR3 length equals 18 residues. The ends lost 0 bases at V and 3 bases at J; junction bases unmatched: 10. The CDR3 region is CASSQDTPRGSYTGELFF. As DNA, the CDR3 is TGCGCCAGCAGCCAAGATACCCCCAGGGGGTCGTACACCGGGGAGCTGTTTTTT.